This T cell receptor (beta chain) derives from a study of OX40 agonist ivuxolimab in advanced cancers. Patients were ruled out by autoimmune disease history or systemic immunosuppression. Measured with immunoSEQ multiplex PCR; TCRdb has only the in-frame clones, and not every one. The data show some 30,000 clones, 84% seen once. V gave up 2 bases and J gave up 7 bases, with 14 bases separating them. CDR3 length: 14 residues. Germline CDR1 is MNHEY and CDR2 is SMNVEV (reference sequence). The TCR sequence derives from an adult with an advanced solid tumor such as melanoma, head and neck, liver or kidney cancer. This chain joins TRBV27 and TRBJ2-5; D is perhaps TRBD2 (6 bases). Material: CD4+ or CD8+ T cells sorted from blood, obtained in a trial of the OX40 agonist ivuxolimab. The CDR3 DNA sequence: TGTGCCAGCAGTTTAGTGCGGGATAGACGGACCCAGTACTTC. Its translation is CASSLVRDRRTQYF.